The clone carrying this T cell receptor beta chain has a count of ten or more. The antigen is unknown. RNA transcripts provided the source from which TCR beta CDR3 regions were amplified. First-round RT-PCR targeting the TCR CDR3 was performed with the HTBI primer set. MiXCR, applied by TCRdb to the multiplex PCR reads, yields one record per CDR3 protein. The repertoire holds approximately 600,000 distinct CDR3 sequences, with 14% to 15% as singletons. Deletions cut 0 bases from V and 8 bases from J, with 10 bases between. Germline CDR1 MNHEY, CDR2 SVGEGT. This CDR3 region has 13 residues. The data belong to a study of T cells in Graves' hyperthyroidism and ophthalmopathy. Study observations and caveats: Onset of ophthalmopathy came a median roughly 6.4 months after the model predicted it. Blood also carried most thyroid clonotypes expanded above 0.001.

Material for sequencing was blood. The rearrangement links TRBV6-2 or TRBV6-3 to TRBJ2-5, with no clear D. The receptor comes from a woman aged 40 to 49 with Graves' ophthalmopathy. The CDR3 is CASSYSLMDTQYF. CDR3 sequence (DNA): TGTGCCAGCAGTTACTCCCTAATGGATACCCAGTACTTC.